The rows below give T cell receptor beta chains drawn from one sample of a study of cytomegalovirus exposure and HLA in healthy donors. This table comes from immunoSEQ multiplex PCR, and its TCRdb copy is limited to in-frame clones, with some not included. The sample carries about 43,000 clones, 51% recorded once. The specimen was PBMCs. The receptors were sampled from a man between 60 and 75 years old in good health and CMV-seronegative. The CDR3 runs from the conserved cysteine through the conserved F or W. D genes are given only for firm matches. Some rows mark clone size as missing; the rest say once, few, many or name a class of expanded clone.

d_gene: .; v_gene: TRBV9; j_gene: TRBJ2-7; abundance: .; CDR3aa: CASSVNPLGEEQYF; CDR3nt: TGTGCCAGCAGCGTAAACCCCCTCGGGGAAGAGCAGTACTTC
d_gene: .; v_gene: TRBV20-1; j_gene: TRBJ2-7; abundance: .; CDR3aa: CSAWRDLEQYF; CDR3nt: TGCAGTGCCTGGCGGGACCTCGAGCAGTACTTC
d_gene: .; v_gene: TRBV5-5; j_gene: TRBJ1-2; abundance: medium-sized; CDR3aa: CASSAQVQGSYGYTF; CDR3nt: TGTGCCAGCAGCGCCCAGGTTCAGGGATCCTATGGCTACACCTTC
d_gene: .; v_gene: TRBV6-5; j_gene: TRBJ1-2; abundance: .; CDR3aa: CASAVGGVYGYTF; CDR3nt: TGTGCCAGCGCTGTAGGAGGGGTTTATGGCTACACCTTC
d_gene: TRBD1; v_gene: TRBV2; j_gene: TRBJ2-2; abundance: many; CDR3aa: CASSRDRDPGELFF; CDR3nt: TGTGCCAGCTCCCGGGACAGGGATCCCGGGGAGCTGTTTTTT
d_gene: .; v_gene: TRBV27; j_gene: TRBJ2-7; abundance: .; CDR3aa: CASMTSRNSYEQYF; CDR3nt: TGTGCCAGCATGACCTCCAGGAACTCCTACGAGCAGTACTTC
d_gene: .; v_gene: TRBV30; j_gene: TRBJ2-3; abundance: .; CDR3aa: CAWRDFTDTQYF; CDR3nt: TGTGCCTGGCGGGACTTCACAGATACGCAGTATTTT
d_gene: .; v_gene: TRBV15; j_gene: TRBJ2-1; abundance: medium-sized; CDR3aa: CATSRLAEQFF; CDR3nt: TGTGCCACCAGCAGACTAGCAGAGCAGTTCTTC
d_gene: TRBD2; v_gene: TRBV5-4; j_gene: TRBJ2-3; abundance: .; CDR3aa: CASSATSGNSDTQYF; CDR3nt: TGTGCCAGCAGCGCAACTAGCGGGAACTCAGATACGCAGTATTTT
d_gene: TRBD1; v_gene: TRBV6-1; j_gene: TRBJ1-1; abundance: few; CDR3aa: CASSERTGGYTEAFF; CDR3nt: TGTGCCAGCAGTGAAAGGACAGGGGGTTACACTGAAGCTTTCTTT
d_gene: .; v_gene: TRBV28; j_gene: TRBJ1-2; abundance: few; CDR3aa: CASSSTGLGGYTF; CDR3nt: TGTGCCAGCAGTTCGACTGGACTTGGTGGCTACACCTTC
d_gene: .; v_gene: TRBV5-4; j_gene: TRBJ2-5; abundance: .; CDR3aa: CASSLYRFGRGETQYF; CDR3nt: TGTGCCAGCAGCTTGTATCGGTTCGGGAGAGGAGAGACCCAGTACTTC
d_gene: .; v_gene: TRBV5-1; j_gene: TRBJ2-3; abundance: .; CDR3aa: CASRQGLASDTQYF; CDR3nt: TGCGCCAGCAGGCAGGGGCTAGCTTCTGATACGCAGTATTTT
d_gene: .; v_gene: TRBV28; j_gene: TRBJ2-7; abundance: .; CDR3aa: CASSWAVGQVREQYF; CDR3nt: TGTGCCAGCAGTTGGGCCGTGGGGCAGGTGAGAGAGCAGTACTTC
d_gene: .; v_gene: TRBV4-1; j_gene: TRBJ2-7; abundance: .; CDR3aa: CASSQEFSSVPSYEQYF; CDR3nt: TGCGCCAGCAGCCAAGAATTTTCTAGCGTTCCATCCTACGAGCAGTACTTC
d_gene: TRBD1; v_gene: TRBV29-1; j_gene: TRBJ1-2; abundance: once; CDR3aa: CSVPGQFTAEGYTF; CDR3nt: TGCAGCGTGCCGGGACAGTTCACGGCGGAAGGCTACACCTTC
d_gene: TRBD1; v_gene: TRBV9; j_gene: TRBJ1-1; abundance: few; CDR3aa: CASSVAAGGTEAFF; CDR3nt: TGTGCCAGCAGCGTAGCGGCAGGGGGGACTGAAGCTTTCTTT
d_gene: TRBD2; v_gene: TRBV28; j_gene: TRBJ2-1; abundance: few; CDR3aa: CASSWGTSGRGVEQFF; CDR3nt: TGTGCCAGCAGTTGGGGGACTAGCGGGAGAGGGGTTGAGCAGTTCTTC
d_gene: .; v_gene: TRBV6-5; j_gene: TRBJ2-6; abundance: .; CDR3aa: CASGSSGANVLTF; CDR3nt: TGTGCCAGCGGTTCGTCTGGGGCCAACGTCCTGACTTTC
d_gene: .; v_gene: TRBV5-1; j_gene: TRBJ2-1; abundance: .; CDR3aa: CASSLGGLAYNEQFF; CDR3nt: TGCGCCAGCAGCTTGGGCGGGTTAGCCTACAATGAGCAGTTCTTC
d_gene: .; v_gene: TRBV18; j_gene: TRBJ1-4; abundance: .; CDR3aa: CASSPRGQEKLFF; CDR3nt: TGTGCCAGCTCCCCAAGGGGCCAAGAAAAACTGTTTTTT
d_gene: .; v_gene: TRBV4-1; j_gene: TRBJ2-7; abundance: .; CDR3aa: CASRARVAGSYEQYF; CDR3nt: TGCGCCAGCAGGGCAAGGGTGGCGGGTTCCTACGAGCAGTACTTC
d_gene: .; v_gene: TRBV5-1; j_gene: TRBJ2-7; abundance: few; CDR3aa: CASSLRGGSYEQYF; CDR3nt: TGCGCCAGCAGCTTAAGGGGTGGGTCCTACGAGCAGTACTTC
d_gene: .; v_gene: TRBV6-1; j_gene: TRBJ1-2; abundance: few; CDR3aa: CASSERGLGYGYTF; CDR3nt: TGTGCCAGCAGTGAAAGAGGATTGGGCTATGGCTACACCTTC
d_gene: .; v_gene: TRBV28; j_gene: TRBJ1-2; abundance: few; CDR3aa: CASSFPRGGAYGYTF; CDR3nt: TGTGCCAGCAGTTTCCCTCGGGGGGGCGCCTATGGCTACACCTTC
d_gene: TRBD2; v_gene: TRBV9; j_gene: TRBJ2-2; abundance: few; CDR3aa: CASSVVPSGRNGELFF; CDR3nt: TGTGCCAGCAGCGTAGTTCCTAGCGGGAGGAACGGGGAGCTGTTTTTT
d_gene: TRBD1; v_gene: TRBV30; j_gene: TRBJ1-2; abundance: .; CDR3aa: CAWGQGVDGYTF; CDR3nt: TGTGCCTGGGGGCAGGGGGTTGATGGCTACACCTTC
d_gene: .; v_gene: TRBV27; j_gene: TRBJ1-5; abundance: few; CDR3aa: CASSSIEWRNQPQHF; CDR3nt: TGTGCCAGCAGTTCTATCGAATGGAGGAATCAGCCCCAGCATTTT
d_gene: .; v_gene: TRBV5-1; j_gene: TRBJ2-3; abundance: .; CDR3aa: CASSLEQLSDTQYF; CDR3nt: TGCGCCAGCAGCCTCGAACAGCTATCAGATACGCAGTATTTT
d_gene: TRBD1; v_gene: TRBV15; j_gene: TRBJ2-7; abundance: few; CDR3aa: CATSRGQGRLPEQYF; CDR3nt: TGTGCCACCAGCAGAGGACAGGGGCGACTCCCCGAGCAGTACTTC
d_gene: TRBD1; v_gene: TRBV6-5; j_gene: TRBJ1-3; abundance: .; CDR3aa: CASSRDRVGGNTIYF; CDR3nt: TGTGCCAGCAGCCGAGACAGGGTTGGAGGAAACACCATATATTTT
d_gene: .; v_gene: TRBV4-1; j_gene: TRBJ2-1; abundance: few; CDR3aa: CASRGAGYNEQFF; CDR3nt: TGCGCCAGCAGGGGCGCGGGGTACAATGAGCAGTTCTTC
d_gene: .; v_gene: TRBV7-2; j_gene: TRBJ1-5; abundance: once; CDR3aa: CASSLYPGSWPQHF; CDR3nt: TGTGCCAGCAGCTTATATCCAGGGTCTTGGCCCCAGCATTTT
d_gene: .; v_gene: TRBV2; j_gene: TRBJ2-1; abundance: .; CDR3aa: CASSGQSNEQFF; CDR3nt: TGTGCCAGCAGCGGACAGAGCAATGAGCAGTTCTTC
d_gene: TRBD2; v_gene: TRBV2; j_gene: TRBJ2-2; abundance: .; CDR3aa: CASSQLAANTGELFF; CDR3nt: TGTGCCAGCAGCCAGCTAGCGGCGAACACCGGGGAGCTGTTTTTT
d_gene: .; v_gene: TRBV7-3; j_gene: TRBJ2-7; abundance: once; CDR3aa: CASSSYRSSEQYF; CDR3nt: TGTGCCAGCAGCTCCTACAGGTCCTCCGAGCAGTACTTC
d_gene: TRBD2; v_gene: TRBV4-1; j_gene: TRBJ2-7; abundance: .; CDR3aa: CASSHGRFSYEQYF; CDR3nt: TGCGCCAGCAGCCACGGGAGGTTCTCCTACGAGCAGTACTTC
d_gene: TRBD2; v_gene: TRBV7-9; j_gene: TRBJ2-1; abundance: .; CDR3aa: CASSLVAGGPRNEQFF; CDR3nt: TGTGCCAGCAGCTTGGTAGCGGGAGGGCCACGCAATGAGCAGTTCTTC
d_gene: TRBD2; v_gene: TRBV5-3; j_gene: TRBJ2-7; abundance: few; CDR3aa: CARSLNCGRPSYEQYF; CDR3nt: TGTGCCAGAAGCTTGAATTGCGGGAGGCCTTCCTACGAGCAGTACTTC
d_gene: .; v_gene: TRBV30; j_gene: TRBJ1-3; abundance: .; CDR3aa: CAWGISGNTIYF; CDR3nt: TGTGCCTGGGGCATCTCTGGAAACACCATATATTTT
d_gene: .; v_gene: TRBV7-7; j_gene: TRBJ2-3; abundance: .; CDR3aa: CASSLQGTDTQYF; CDR3nt: TGTGCCAGCAGCTTACAGGGGACAGATACGCAGTATTTT
d_gene: TRBD1; v_gene: TRBV14; j_gene: TRBJ2-7; abundance: few; CDR3aa: CASSRPGQGVIEQYF; CDR3nt: TGTGCCAGCAGCCGCCCAGGACAGGGGGTAATCGAGCAGTACTTC
d_gene: .; v_gene: TRBV7-2; j_gene: TRBJ1-2; abundance: .; CDR3aa: CASSLGHSPNYGYTF; CDR3nt: TGTGCCAGCAGCTTAGGTCACTCCCCTAACTATGGCTACACCTTC
d_gene: .; v_gene: TRBV30; j_gene: TRBJ1-1; abundance: few; CDR3aa: CAWSNGLDTEAFF; CDR3nt: TGTGCCTGGAGTAACGGGTTAGACACTGAAGCTTTCTTT
d_gene: .; v_gene: TRBV4-1; j_gene: TRBJ2-7; abundance: .; CDR3aa: CASSQEASIYF; CDR3nt: TGCGCCAGCAGCCAAGAGGCCTCAATTTACTTC
d_gene: TRBD2; v_gene: TRBV2; j_gene: TRBJ2-1; abundance: .; CDR3aa: CASSPLAAGYNEQFF; CDR3nt: TGTGCCAGCTCCCCACTAGCGGCAGGCTACAATGAGCAGTTCTTC
d_gene: TRBD1; v_gene: TRBV13; j_gene: TRBJ2-7; abundance: .; CDR3aa: CASSLRQGSREQYF; CDR3nt: TGTGCCAGCAGCTTAAGACAGGGTTCGAGGGAGCAGTACTTC
d_gene: TRBD2; v_gene: TRBV25-1; j_gene: TRBJ2-1; abundance: few; CDR3aa: CASSATLANEQFF; CDR3nt: TGTGCCAGCAGTGCAACACTAGCGAATGAGCAGTTCTTC
d_gene: .; v_gene: TRBV19; j_gene: TRBJ2-3; abundance: .; CDR3aa: CASSIPPADTQYF; CDR3nt: TGTGCCAGTAGTATTCCCCCAGCGGATACGCAGTATTTT
d_gene: TRBD1; v_gene: TRBV2; j_gene: TRBJ2-6; abundance: .; CDR3aa: CASSASGQGAAGANVLTF; CDR3nt: TGTGCCAGCAGTGCGTCGGGACAGGGGGCGGCTGGGGCCAACGTCCTGACTTTC
d_gene: .; v_gene: TRBV28; j_gene: TRBJ2-7; abundance: .; CDR3aa: CASSFSFTTEQYF; CDR3nt: TGTGCCAGTAGTTTTAGTTTTACTACCGAGCAGTACTTC
d_gene: TRBD2; v_gene: TRBV18; j_gene: TRBJ2-1; abundance: .; CDR3aa: CASSPPGGSGGEQFF; CDR3nt: TGTGCCAGCTCACCACCAGGCGGGAGTGGGGGTGAGCAGTTCTTC
d_gene: TRBD1; v_gene: TRBV11-2; j_gene: TRBJ1-3; abundance: .; CDR3aa: CASSSGGAGSGNTIYF; CDR3nt: TGTGCCAGCAGCTCAGGGGGCGCAGGGTCTGGAAACACCATATATTTT
d_gene: TRBD2; v_gene: TRBV7-2; j_gene: TRBJ2-7; abundance: .; CDR3aa: CASSLGLAGGAVYEQYF; CDR3nt: TGTGCCAGCAGCTTAGGACTAGCGGGAGGGGCCGTCTACGAGCAGTACTTC